This is a list of T cell receptor beta chains from one sample in a study of a mutant IDH1 vaccine in newly diagnosed glioma. No antigen has been identified for these receptors. The method was immunoSEQ multiplex PCR; TCRdb's version includes in-frame clones alone and lacks a portion of them. Among about 130,000 clones, over 75% were seen once, and the ten largest hold under 7%. The starting material was PBMCs, obtained from a glioma patient whose treatment included an IDH1 peptide vaccine. These receptors came from a man in his forties with glioma. The CDR3 runs from the conserved cysteine through the conserved F or W. Fields, in order: CDR3 length, D gene, clone size, V gene, J gene, CDR3 DNA, CDR3 protein. A D gene is named only where the DNA matches it firmly. Some rows have no size entry. The others give once, few or many, or a class for an expanded clone.

16,NA,NA,TRBV14,TRBJ2-5,TGTGCCAGCAGCCAGGCCCCTGACTTGTACCAAGAGACCCAGTACTTC,CASSQAPDLYQETQYF
20,TRBD1,NA,TRBV9,TRBJ2-2,TGTGCCAGCAGCGCCGGAGGTTGGACAGGGAGTATTGCGGGCACCGGGGAGCTGTTTTTT,CASSAGGWTGSIAGTGELFF
12,NA,few,TRBV10-1,TRBJ2-7,TGCGCCAGCAGTTGGACGGGGACCGGGACGTACTTC,CASSWTGTGTYF
14,NA,NA,TRBV9,TRBJ2-5,TGTGCCAGCAGCCCAGGGGTAGTAGAAGAGACCCAGTACTTC,CASSPGVVEETQYF
15,NA,NA,TRBV4-1,TRBJ1-4,TGCGCCAGCAGCCAAGGTCGCCACGACAATGAAAAACTGTTTTTT,CASSQGRHDNEKLFF
15,NA,NA,TRBV27,TRBJ2-3,TGTGCCAGCAGTTTATCAGGGGGAAACACAGATACGCAGTATTTT,CASSLSGGNTDTQYF
13,NA,NA,TRBV5-1,TRBJ1-3,TGCGCCAGCAGCTTAAGGGGCGGAAACACCATATATTTT,CASSLRGGNTIYF
15,NA,NA,TRBV19,TRBJ1-5,TGTGCCAGTAGTTCGTACACAAACTCAGGTCAGCCCCAGCATTTT,CASSSYTNSGQPQHF
14,NA,NA,TRBV7-2,TRBJ1-3,TGTGCCAGCACCCCCGGCGTCGGAGGGAACACCATATATTTT,CASTPGVGGNTIYF
16,TRBD2,NA,TRBV28,TRBJ2-7,TGTGCCAGCAGTTCCACCATCCGGGGGGGTTACTACGAGCAGTACTTC,CASSSTIRGGYYEQYF
16,NA,few,TRBV18,TRBJ1-3,TGTGCCAGCTCACCACCTGTCACAGTCTCTGGAAACACCATATATTTT,CASSPPVTVSGNTIYF
15,TRBD2,NA,TRBV4-3,TRBJ2-1,TGCGCCAGCAGCCAAGAGGGTCTAGCGGGAGATGAGCAGTTCTTC,CASSQEGLAGDEQFF
15,TRBD1,NA,TRBV19,TRBJ1-5,TGTGCCAGTAGGGGCGGACAGGGGACGTATCAGCCCCAGCATTTT,CASRGGQGTYQPQHF
15,NA,NA,TRBV7-9,TRBJ2-7,TGTGCCAGCAGCTTATCTGCGACGCTCCGGGACGAGCAGTACTTC,CASSLSATLRDEQYF
15,TRBD2,once,TRBV5-8,TRBJ2-3,TGTGCCAGCAGCGCCCCGGCCGGGAGGGCAGATACGCAGTATTTT,CASSAPAGRADTQYF
15,TRBD1,NA,TRBV28,TRBJ2-1,TGTGCCAGCAGTTCCGATGACAGGGGGGGCAATGAGCAGTTCTTC,CASSSDDRGGNEQFF
16,NA,NA,TRBV5-4,TRBJ2-4,TGTGCCAGCAGCTTGGCCGTTGGGGGGACCCAAAACATTCAGTACTTC,CASSLAVGGTQNIQYF
15,NA,few,TRBV18,TRBJ1-5,TGTGCCAGCTCACCAAGGGCCGGGAACAATCAGCCCCAGCATTTT,CASSPRAGNNQPQHF
16,NA,NA,TRBV4-1,TRBJ2-3,TGCGCCAGCAGCCAAGAGCGGGGCACTAGCACAGATACGCAGTATTTT,CASSQERGTSTDTQYF
14,NA,NA,TRBV30,TRBJ1-2,TGTGCCTGGAGTTCCGGGACATTTAACTATGGCTACACCTTC,CAWSSGTFNYGYTF
16,TRBD2,few,TRBV30,TRBJ2-5,TGTGCCTGGAGAACCGGGCTAGCGGGATCCCGGGAGACCCAGTACTTC,CAWRTGLAGSRETQYF
14,TRBD1,NA,TRBV28,TRBJ2-7,TGTGCCAGCAGTCGAACTGGACAGGCCCACGAGCAGTACTTC,CASSRTGQAHEQYF
11,NA,NA,TRBV28,TRBJ1-2,TGTGCCAGCAGCCCCAGCTATGGCTACACCTTC,CASSPSYGYTF
13,NA,NA,TRBV18,TRBJ2-5,TGTGCCAGCTCACCGGCTGGAGAAGAGACCCAGTACTTC,CASSPAGEETQYF
16,TRBD1,once,TRBV29-1,TRBJ1-2,TGCAGCGTTGAAGGTACCCAGGGGGCAGCTAACTATGGCTACACCTTC,CSVEGTQGAANYGYTF
14,NA,NA,TRBV5-4,TRBJ1-2,TGTGCCAGCAGCTTTCTGGGGCAGAACTATGGCTACACCTTC,CASSFLGQNYGYTF
16,NA,NA,TRBV7-3,TRBJ2-7,TGTGCCAGCAGCTTAGGAGGGGTGCTGAAGCCCTACGAGCAGTACTTC,CASSLGGVLKPYEQYF
15,NA,NA,TRBV9,TRBJ1-6,TGTGCCAGTTGCCCTGGGCTCCTCCCTAATTCACCCCTCCACTTT,CASCPGLLPNSPLHF
18,NA,once,TRBV4-1,TRBJ2-3,TGCGCCAGCAGCCAAGATATAGGGGGGCCCGTGCGCACAGATACGCAGTATTTT,CASSQDIGGPVRTDTQYF
15,TRBD2,NA,TRBV28,TRBJ2-4,TGTGCCAGCAGTTTGGGAGGGTTAGCCAAAAACATTCAGTACTTC,CASSLGGLAKNIQYF
15,TRBD1,NA,TRBV14,TRBJ1-2,TGTGCCAGCAGCCAAGGGGACAGGGGGCTTGATGGCTACACCTTC,CASSQGDRGLDGYTF
14,NA,NA,TRBV11-1,TRBJ2-7,TGTGCCAGCAGCTCCCAAGGGGGGCCCTACGAGCAGTACTTC,CASSSQGGPYEQYF
13,TRBD1,NA,TRBV7-2,TRBJ2-5,TGTGCCAGCAGCTCCGACAGGGCAGAGACCCAGTACTTC,CASSSDRAETQYF